This TCR beta chain appears in the sequencing data of a study of regulatory T cells in long-lasting Graves disease. Stated time point: newly diagnosed GD, antithyroid drugs for less than 3 months. Generation of the TCR library employed RNA extracted from PBMCs. Arm-PCR of CDR3 regions and iRepertoire HTBI primers were the basis on which TCR beta libraries were built. TCRdb ran MiXCR on the multiplex PCR reads and lists one entry per CDR3 protein. The sample consists of hundreds of thousands of distinct CDR3 sequences, around 16% of them appearing once. V was pared by 5 bases and J by 10 bases, with 15 bases between. This CDR3 spans 13 amino acids. Germline CDR1 reads SGHVS; CDR2 reads FQNEAQ. This clonotype was detected only a few times. The data were also submitted as part of a second study, on T cells in Graves' hyperthyroidism and ophthalmopathy.

The sequence was collected from a young man with Graves disease. Here the sequenced sample was peripheral blood mononuclear cells (PBMCs), taken at new diagnosis, from a patient treated with antithyroid drugs. The chain couples TRBV7-8 to TRBJ2-1; the D gene is possibly TRBD2 (6 bases). The CDR3 region is CASSGYRDSEQFF. The DNA for the CDR3 is TGTGCCAGCAGCGGATACCGGGACTCCGAGCAGTTCTTC.